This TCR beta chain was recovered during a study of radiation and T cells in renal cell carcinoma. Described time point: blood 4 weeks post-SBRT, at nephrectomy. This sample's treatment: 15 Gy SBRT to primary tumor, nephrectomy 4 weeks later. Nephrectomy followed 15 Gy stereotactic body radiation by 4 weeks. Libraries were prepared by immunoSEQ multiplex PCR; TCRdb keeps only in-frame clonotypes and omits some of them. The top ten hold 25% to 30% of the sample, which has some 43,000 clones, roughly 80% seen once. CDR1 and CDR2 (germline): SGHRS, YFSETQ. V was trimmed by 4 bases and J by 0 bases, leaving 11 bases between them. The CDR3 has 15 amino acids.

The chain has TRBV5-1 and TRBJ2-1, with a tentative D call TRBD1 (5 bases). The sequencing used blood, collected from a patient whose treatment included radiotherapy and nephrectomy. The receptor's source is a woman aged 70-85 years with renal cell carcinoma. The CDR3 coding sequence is TGCGCCAGCAGCCTACAGGATTCCTCCTACAATGAGCAGTTCTTC. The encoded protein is CASSLQDSSYNEQFF.